This entry lists 21 T cell receptor beta chains sequenced from one sample in a study of blood T cell repertoires in COVID-19. Assay: immunoSEQ multiplex PCR; the TCRdb copy retains only in-frame clones and omits some. The table lists about 87,000 clones, over 70% of them singletons. The specimen was peripheral blood. These TCRs come from a woman aged 45-59 years with acute or convalescent COVID-19.

The V call is TRBV28, the J call TRBJ2-3, with 11 bases aligning to TRBD2. CDR1 MDHEN and CDR2 SYDVKM come from the germline V gene. Trimming took 3 bases from V and 4 from J; bases not matched to a gene: 6. This CDR3 contains 16 residues. In DNA, the CDR3 is TGTGCCAGCAGTTTTAGCGGGGGGGCCGTGGCAGATACGCAGTATTTT. It specifies CASSFSGGAVADTQYF.

The V gene is TRBV5-1, the J gene TRBJ1-2; D gene ambiguous. This CDR3 is built from 14 residues. V shed 0 bases and J shed 7 bases, with 13 bases lying between them. Germline loops: CDR1 SGHRS, CDR2 YFSETQ. The CDR3 sequence is CASSLAGPLAGYTF. The CDR3 region has the DNA TGCGCCAGCAGCTTGGCAGGTCCACTGGCTGGCTACACCTTC.

The V and J genes are TRBV25-1 and TRBJ2-7; 8 nucleotides agree with TRBD1. Germline CDR1 reads MGHDK; CDR2 reads SYGVNS. V was clipped by 5 bases and J by 6 bases; unmatched bases: 9. The CDR3 has 14 amino acids. DNA for the CDR3: TGTGCCAGCAGTCCCTGGACAGGGCGACTCGAGCAGTACTTC. Translated, it gives CASSPWTGRLEQYF.

The rearrangement links TRBV3-1 (or the pseudogene TRBV3-2) to TRBJ1-1; D is unclear. V lost 7 bases and J 8 bases, leaving 11 bases between the germline ends. Germline CDR1 LGHDT, CDR2 YNNKEL (reference sequence). The CDR3 totals 11 residues. CDR3 sequence: CASTRTGEAFF. The CDR3 region has the DNA TGTGCCAGCACCCGGACGGGAGAAGCTTTCTTT.

The genes are TRBV19 and TRBJ2-5; weak D call: TRBD2 (6 bases). V was cut by 5 bases and J by 5 bases, with 18 bases left in between. Per germline, CDR1 LNHDA and CDR2 SQIVND (reference sequence). This CDR3 spans 15 amino acids. CDR3: CASSPGVGSGETQYF. DNA of the CDR3: TGTGCCAGTAGTCCCGGGGTGGGGAGCGGGGAGACCCAGTACTTC. Full variable domain (rest looked up from reference TRBV19 and TRBJ2-5): DGGITQSPKYLFRKEGQNVTLSCEQNLNHDAMYWYRQDPGQGLRLIYYSQIVNDFQKGDIAEGYSVSREKKESFPLTVTSAQKNPTAFYLCASSPGVGSGETQYFGPGTRLLVL.

This clone appeared a few times. The chain couples TRBV19 to TRBJ2-7, with D tentatively TRBD1 (6 bases). The germline V and J ends were trimmed by 8 bases and 2 bases, with 13 bases remaining between them. The CDR3 is 13 amino acids. CDR1 and CDR2 (germline): LNHDA, SQIVND (reference sequence). The CDR3 is CASAGDLTYEQYF. CDR3 DNA: TGTGCCAGTGCAGGGGACCTAACCTACGAGCAGTACTTC.

V is TRBV7-8 and J is TRBJ2-7; the match to TRBD2 covers 12 bases. CDR3 length equals 14 residues. CDR1 SGHVS and CDR2 FQNEAQ come from the germline V gene. The V gene end was trimmed by 4 bases and the J gene end by 3 bases; junction bases not matched to a gene: 1. CDR3 DNA sequence: TGTGCCAGCAGCTCGACTAGCGGGGGCTACGAGCAGTACTTC. This encodes CASSSTSGGYEQYF.

This rearrangement joins TRBV11-3 to TRBJ2-7; 7 nucleotides agree with TRBD2. Per germline, CDR1 SGHNT and CDR2 YENEEA. The ends lost 3 bases at V and 0 bases at J; junction bases unmatched: 5. The CDR3 is 15 amino acids. CDR3 DNA: TGTGCCAGCAGCTTGGGCGGGGGAAGCTCCTACGAGCAGTACTTC. It is translated as CASSLGGGSSYEQYF.

The chain employs TRBV7-9 and TRBJ2-1; D is perhaps TRBD1 (6 bases). The CDR3 extends over 13 amino acids. Germline V CDR1 and CDR2: SEHNR, FQNEAQ (reference sequence). Between the trimmed V and J ends, which lost 4 bases and 6 bases, there was a span of 10 bases. Here the CDR3 DNA reads TGTGCCAGCAGCTCCCAGGGGCCCAATGAGCAGTTCTTC. It codes for CASSSQGPNEQFF.

The gene calls are TRBV5-1 and TRBJ1-6; 9 bases match TRBD1. This CDR3 is built from 15 residues. V was pared by 3 bases and J by 7 bases, with 5 bases of the junction left unmatched. The germline gives CDR1 SGHRS, CDR2 YFSETQ. CDR3 loop: CASSWAGTGNSPLHF. CDR3 DNA: TGCGCCAGCAGCTGGGCCGGGACAGGGAATTCACCCCTCCACTTT.

This clone was counted only a few times. V gene TRBV5-1 combines with J gene TRBJ2-3; D remains unclear. This CDR3 region has 12 residues. The V end was cut by 4 bases, the J end by 2 bases, with 5 bases between. Per germline, CDR1 SGHRS and CDR2 YFSETQ. The CDR3 loop is CASSVDTDTQYF. The CDR3 nucleotides read TGCGCCAGCAGCGTAGACACAGATACGCAGTATTTT.

This clone has a handful of counts. V usage is TRBV12-3 or TRBV12-4 and J usage is TRBJ1-2, with TRBD1 identical over 7 bases. J gave up 7 bases and V 6 bases, and 2 bases lay outside the gene matches. The CDR3 spans 11 residues. The CDR3 DNA follows: TGTGCCAGCAGGACAGGGCTTGGCTACACCTTC. Protein: CASRTGLGYTF.

The chain carries TRBV6-5 and TRBJ2-1, with D possibly matching TRBD1 (6 bases). Germline V gives CDR1 MNHEY, CDR2 SVGAGI. The CDR3 runs to 13 residues. Between the trimmed V and J ends, which lost 7 bases and 3 bases, there was a span of 10 bases. The CDR3 reads CASTPTGYNEQFF. CDR3 nucleotides: TGTGCCAGCACTCCGACAGGCTACAATGAGCAGTTCTTC.

The rearrangement uses TRBV27 and TRBJ2-5, with 9 bases matching TRBD1. Germline CDR1 is MNHEY and CDR2 is SMNVEV (reference sequence). The CDR3 has 13 residues. The V and J ends lost 5 bases and 6 bases, in that order; junction bases with no gene match: 4. The CDR3 spells CASSTGGSKTQYF. CDR3 in DNA: TGTGCCAGCAGTACAGGGGGCAGTAAGACCCAGTACTTC.

The genes are TRBV30 and TRBJ2-7; 9 nucleotides agree with TRBD1. The junction had 21 bases not matched to a gene; V was cut back by 3 bases and J by 6 bases. Per germline, CDR1 GTSNPN and CDR2 SVGIG (reference sequence). The CDR3 sequence is 18 residues long. The DNA of the CDR3 is TGTGCCTGGAGGACACTACAGGGGGCGTTTTCCCAAAGGGCCGAGCAGTACTTC. It codes for CAWRTLQGAFSQRAEQYF.

This clone came up a few times. The rearrangement joins TRBV7-8 to TRBJ1-4; unclear D gene. Germline V gene sequence: CDR1 SGHVS, CDR2 FQNEAQ. The CDR3 contains 15 residues. V was cut by 1 base and J by 1 base, with 7 bases left in between. CDR3 nucleotides: TGTGCCAGCAGCTTAGTAGCAGAAACTAATGAAAAACTGTTTTTT. Translated, it gives CASSLVAETNEKLFF.

This chain joins TRBV30 and TRBJ1-1, with D tentatively TRBD1 (6 bases). Trimming pared 7 bases from V and 0 bases from J, leaving 15 bases between. The V gene's germline CDR1 is GTSNPN and CDR2 SVGIG (reference sequence). The CDR3 consists of 14 residues. CDR3 protein: CAFIPRGLNTEAFF. In DNA form, the CDR3 reads TGTGCCTTTATTCCGAGGGGGTTGAACACTGAAGCTTTCTTT.

This clone showed up just a few times. The CDR3 nucleotides are TGTGCCAGCCACGGGGAGGCGGCCCAGCATTTT. It translates to CASHGEAAQHF. The chain has TRBV28 and TRBJ1-5, with D uncertain. Germline V gene sequence: CDR1 MDHEN, CDR2 SYDVKM. Trimming took 8 bases from V and 11 from J, leaving 13 bases between them. This CDR3 has 11 amino acids.

The chain recombines TRBV6-5 with TRBJ1-2; D is uncertain. Trimming stripped 6 bases from V and 3 bases from J, with 14 bases between. Germline V CDR1 and CDR2: MNHEY, SVGAGI. The CDR3 has 14 residues. The CDR3 coding sequence is TGTGCCAGCAGCCACGGGTCGCCATACTATGGCTACACCTTC. As protein: CASSHGSPYYGYTF.

V gene TRBV19 combines with J gene TRBJ2-7, with 7 bases that match TRBD2. The CDR3 totals 14 residues. V lost 4 bases, J lost 3 bases, and 6 bases stayed unmatched. Germline assignment: CDR1 LNHDA and CDR2 SQIVND (reference sequence). The DNA of the CDR3 is TGTGCCAGTAGTACCCATCCTAGCGGCTACGAGCAGTACTTC. It specifies CASSTHPSGYEQYF.

This chain links TRBV2 with TRBJ1-1; 9 nucleotides line up with TRBD1. Trimming at V came to 6 bases and at J to 4 bases, leaving 9 bases not matched to a gene. There are 15 residues in the CDR3. CDR1 and CDR2 (germline): SNHLY, FYNNEI. The CDR3 loop reads CASRKDRGRGTEAFF. CDR3 nucleotides: TGTGCCAGCAGGAAGGACAGGGGACGAGGCACTGAAGCTTTCTTT.